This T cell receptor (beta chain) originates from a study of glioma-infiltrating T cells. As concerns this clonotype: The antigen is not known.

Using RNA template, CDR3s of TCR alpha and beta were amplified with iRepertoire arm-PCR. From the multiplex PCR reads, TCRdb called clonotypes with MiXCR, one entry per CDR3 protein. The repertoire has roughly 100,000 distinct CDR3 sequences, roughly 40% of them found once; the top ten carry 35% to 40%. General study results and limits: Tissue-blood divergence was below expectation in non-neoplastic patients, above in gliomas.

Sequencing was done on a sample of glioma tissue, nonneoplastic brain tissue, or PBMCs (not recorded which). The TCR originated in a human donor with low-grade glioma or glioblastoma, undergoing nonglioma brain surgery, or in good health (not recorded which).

This CDR3 is CASSLGGTTFGANVLTF. In DNA, the CDR3 is TGTGCCAGCAGCTTGGGCGGCACGACGTTTGGGGCCAACGTCCTGACTTTC. The rearrangement joins TRBV5-4 to TRBJ2-6; D is uncertain. From germline, CDR1 is SGHNT and CDR2 YYREEE (reference sequence). This CDR3 is built from 17 residues. V was shortened by 0 bases and J by 3 bases, with 13 bases between the two germline ends.